Listed here is a single T cell receptor (beta chain). The source of the sample is a study of blood T cell repertoires in COVID-19. Overall study context: Collection of acute and convalescent COVID-19 samples took place in the United States, Italy and Spain. The analysed material was cDNA or gDNA that came from T cells, B-cell-depleted T cells, or PBMCs.

Authors' data handling: Amplifying reference gene primers gave estimates of nucleated cell counts. The repertoire was sequenced with immunoSEQ multiplex PCR; TCRdb's copy has only in-frame clones and lacks some. That table furnishes V, J and clone size, whereas the DNA furnished D and trimming. The table records 150,000 or so clones, 55% to 75% of them present only once. Germline CDR1 MDHEN, CDR2 SYDVKM. Germline trimming cut 6 bases from V and 0 bases from J; bases unmatched to any gene: 10. This CDR3 region has 17 residues. V gene TRBV28 combines with J gene TRBJ1-5; 8 bases map to TRBD1. The specimen sequenced was peripheral blood. The sequence derives from a woman aged 70 to 79 with acute or convalescent COVID-19. The CDR3, as DNA: TGTGCCAGCAGACAGACAGGGGCCTCTTATAGCAATCAGCCCCAGCATTTT. It translates to CASRQTGASYSNQPQHF.